This T cell receptor beta chain was recovered during a study of OX40 agonist ivuxolimab in advanced cancers. This CDR3 has 15 residues. CDR1 LNHDA and CDR2 SQIVND come from the germline V gene (reference sequence). V gave up 3 bases and J gave up 4 bases, with 15 bases separating them. This table comes from immunoSEQ multiplex PCR, and its TCRdb copy is limited to in-frame clones, with some not included. The sample shows 80,000 or so clones, approximately 87% of them seen only once. The genes are TRBV19 and TRBJ2-5; weak D call: TRBD1 (7 bases). This receptor was obtained from an adult with an advanced solid tumor such as melanoma, head and neck, liver or kidney cancer. Here the sequenced sample was CD4+ or CD8+ T cells sorted from blood, taken in a trial of the OX40 agonist ivuxolimab. The CDR3 DNA sequence: TGTGCCAGTAGTATCGCAGGGGGGTATGGAGAGACCCAGTACTTC. This sequence encodes CASSIAGGYGETQYF.